This T cell receptor (beta chain) was sequenced during a study of long-term antiretroviral therapy in people with HIV. Study overall: The 2015 immediate-ART recommendation came about a decade after the earliest samples. Whole-study results and caveats: Repertoires looked antigen-experienced, with only a slight naive shift after ART. Repertoire dominance by clones expanded before ART was seen at all time points.

The run of the v3.0 immunoSEQ assay was at survey level. Sequencing was directed toward 40,000-50,000 T-cell genomes in each sample. Sequencing was performed with immunoSEQ multiplex PCR; in TCRdb, only in-frame clones are kept and a portion is missing. The sample shows about 27,000 clones, 82% of them seen only once. A word on this clone: Its antigen is unidentified.

V trimming: 6 bases; J trimming: 5 bases; junction bases outside the gene matches: 12. Per germline, CDR1 SQVTM and CDR2 ANQGSEA. This CDR3 comprises 15 residues. The gene calls are TRBV29-1 and TRBJ2-2; 7 bases are a match to TRBD1. The TCR comes from a man aged 45 to 65 with HIV. The sequencing here drew on unsorted PBMCs, taken 2.9 years after starting antiretroviral therapy. For the CDR3, the DNA is TGCAGCGTCGTTGAAGTGGCAGGGGGAACCGGGGAGCTGTTTTTT. Its protein is CSVVEVAGGTGELFF.